This note documents a single T cell receptor (beta chain) sequence. This clone may be a read error of a much larger clone one base away. Combining a sample-barcoded 5' primer with a J-beta primer mix, a second PCR ran for about 7 to 12 cycles. MiXCR, applied by TCRdb to the 5' RACE reads, yields one record per CDR3 protein. The sample lists about 970,000 distinct CDR3 sequences, around 54% seen once, with over 20% in the top ten. The entry originates in a study of blood T cells in healthy people across ages. The CDR3 length is 16 residues. The germline gives CDR1 SGHAT, CDR2 FQNNGV. The genes are TRBV11-2 and TRBJ2-7, with 9 bases aligning to TRBD2. This sequence originates from a woman in her sixties or seventies in good health. Sequencing input: blood. CDR3 DNA sequence: TGTGCCGGCAGCTTAGATAGCGCTAGCGGGACCTACGAGCAGTACTTC. Translation gives CAGSLDSASGTYEQYF.